The 9 T cell receptor beta chains given below trace back to one sample, sequenced in a study of memory CD4+ T cells and cytomegalovirus serostatus (dated by TCRdb to the late 2010s). Single viable CD3+CD4+CD8-CD45RO+ cells were sorted as memory CD4+ T cells on a FACSAria II. Library method: the immunoSEQ multiplex PCR assay. TCRdb re-hosts the immuneACCESS table, in-frame sequences only. Its copies lack some clones; in the studies checked, an unresolved V gene accounts for under half of them, and the cause for the rest is not known. The sample data list tens of thousands of clones, and roughly 77% of these were observed just once. The ten top clones hold 2.6% of the sample. Sample: memory CD4+ T cells from blood. These receptors came from an adult in good health and CMV-seropositive.

The rearrangement joins TRBV7-9 to TRBJ2-5; D not certain. Germline CDR1 SEHNR, CDR2 FQNEAQ (reference sequence). V was pared by 4 bases and J by 3 bases, with 6 bases between. The CDR3 loop spans 12 amino acids. In nucleotides, the CDR3 is TGTGCCAGCAGCTCCAGCAAAGAGACCCAGTACTTC. Its protein product is CASSSSKETQYF.

The chain employs TRBV15 and TRBJ2-3; 9 bases agree with TRBD2. CDR1 and CDR2 (germline): LNHNV, YYDKDF (reference sequence). V lost 3 bases, J lost 0 bases, and 4 bases stayed unmatched. The length of the CDR3 is 16 residues. The CDR3 DNA reads TGTGCCACCAGCAGCATAGCGGGAGTTAGCACAGATACGCAGTATTTT. It encodes CATSSIAGVSTDTQYF.

The J gene is TRBJ1-2, the V gene TRBV9, with TRBD1 matching 9 bases. V dropped 0 bases and J dropped 4; count of bases not matched to a gene: 4. Germline V CDR1 and CDR2: SGDLS, YYNGEE. The CDR3 extends over 15 amino acids. Here the CDR3 reads CASSVEGQGVYGYTF. CDR3 nucleotides: TGTGCCAGCAGCGTAGAGGGACAGGGAGTCTATGGCTACACCTTC.

This chain uses TRBV30 with TRBJ2-2, with a possible D match to TRBD1 (5 bases). The germline V and J ends were trimmed by 4 bases and 3 bases, with 15 bases remaining between them. This CDR3 is 15 amino acids long. The germline gives CDR1 GTSNPN, CDR2 SVGIG (reference sequence). The CDR3 spells CAWTLGVTDTGELFF. In nucleotides, the CDR3 is TGTGCCTGGACCCTAGGGGTTACTGACACCGGGGAGCTGTTTTTT.

The J gene is TRBJ1-2, the V gene TRBV30; D uncertain. V was cut by 1 base and J by 4 bases, with 4 bases left in between. CDR1 and CDR2 (germline): GTSNPN, SVGIG (reference sequence). This CDR3 has 11 amino acids. CDR3 protein: CAWSDSYGYTF. CDR3 in DNA: TGTGCCTGGAGTGACAGCTATGGCTACACCTTC.

The chain couples TRBV30 to TRBJ2-7, with 9 bases matching TRBD2. Per germline, CDR1 GTSNPN and CDR2 SVGIG (reference sequence). J was trimmed by 4 bases and V by 1 base; bases with no gene match: 5. This CDR3 has 14 amino acids. The CDR3 loop is CAWSAAGGWYEQYV. The CDR3 DNA follows: TGTGCCTGGAGTGCGGCGGGAGGGTGGTACGAGCAGTACGTC.

The chain has TRBV7-2 and TRBJ2-1; D gene ambiguous. Germline lookup yields CDR1 SGHTA and CDR2 FQGNSA. Between the trimmed V and J ends, which lost 4 bases and 4 bases, there was a span of 11 bases. The CDR3 has 14 amino acids. This chain's CDR3 is CASSYPPPYNEQFF. The CDR3 DNA reads TGTGCCAGCAGCTACCCCCCCCCATACAATGAGCAGTTCTTC.

The V gene is TRBV11-1, the J gene TRBJ2-1, with a weak D call TRBD1 (5 bases). This CDR3 spans 15 amino acids. V lost 5 bases, J lost 0 bases, and 11 bases lay in between. Germline V gene lookup returns CDR1 SGHAT and CDR2 FQDESV (reference sequence). The CDR3 reads CASSHRLSSYNEQFF. In nucleotides, the CDR3 is TGTGCCAGCAGCCACAGGTTGAGCTCCTACAATGAGCAGTTCTTC. Full variable domain (remainder filled in from reference TRBV11-1 and TRBJ2-1): EAEVAQSPRYKITEKSQAVAFWCDPISGHATLYWYRQILGQGPELLVQFQDESVVDDSQLPKDRFSAERLKGVDSTLKIQPAELGDSAMYLCASSHRLSSYNEQFFGPGTRLTVL.

The chain recombines TRBV7-2 with TRBJ2-6, with D possibly matching TRBD2 (6 bases). The CDR3 contains 15 residues. Germline CDR1 and CDR2: SGHTA and FQGNSA. V was pared by 5 bases and J by 2 bases, with 10 bases between. CDR3 coding DNA: TGTGCCAGCAGCCCCCGGAGGGCTGGGGCCAACGTCCTGACTTTC. It yields the protein CASSPRRAGANVLTF.